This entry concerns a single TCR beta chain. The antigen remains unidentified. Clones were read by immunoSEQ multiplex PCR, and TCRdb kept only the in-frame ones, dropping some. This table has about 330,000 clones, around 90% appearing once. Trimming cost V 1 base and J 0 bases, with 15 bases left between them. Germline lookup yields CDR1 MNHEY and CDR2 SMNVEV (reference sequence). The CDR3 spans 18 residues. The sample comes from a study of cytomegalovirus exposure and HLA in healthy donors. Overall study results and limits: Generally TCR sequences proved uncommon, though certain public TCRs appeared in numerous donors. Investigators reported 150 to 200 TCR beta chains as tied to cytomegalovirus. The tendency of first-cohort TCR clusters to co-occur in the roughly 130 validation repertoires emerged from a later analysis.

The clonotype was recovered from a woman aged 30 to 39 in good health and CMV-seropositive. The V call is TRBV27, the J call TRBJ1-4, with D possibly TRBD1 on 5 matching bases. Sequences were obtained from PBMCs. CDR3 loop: CASSLFRPRDPTNEKLFF. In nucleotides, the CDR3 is TGTGCCAGCAGTTTATTTAGACCCAGGGATCCAACTAATGAAAAACTGTTTTTT. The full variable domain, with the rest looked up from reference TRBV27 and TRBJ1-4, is EAQVTQNPRYLITVTGKKLTVTCSQNMNHEYMSWYRQDPGLGLRQIYYSMNVEVTDKGDVPEGYKVSRKEKRNFPLILESPSPNQTSLYFCASSLFRPRDPTNEKLFFGSGTQLSVL.